This note documents a single TCR beta chain sequence. Antigen specificity is unknown. The CDR3 is 14 residues long. CDR1 and CDR2 from the germline V gene are SGDLS and YYNGEE. The data belong to a study of CXCR3-negative and CXCR3-positive naive CD8 T cells. Study-wide points: CXCR3-positive naive cells had TRB CDR3s that were more hydrophobic than CXCR3-negative naive cells had.

The libraries of TRB cDNA were constructed through 5' RACE using UMI labels. TCRdb re-analyzed the 5' RACE reads; it lists each CDR3 protein once, without DNA. This sample contains 100,000 to 150,000 distinct CDR3 sequences. The V and J genes are TRBV9 and TRBJ2-5; TCRdb proposes TRBD2, but this gene call is untestable without DNA. Sample: naive CXCR3- CD8+ T cells from blood. Subset here: CD45RO-CCR7+CD27+CD95- naive CD8+ T cells lacking CXCR3 (TNR3-). This sequence originates from a human donor in good health. Some clones in this sample may be carry-over from other donors' samples. CDR3 residues: CASSALAGGETQYF.